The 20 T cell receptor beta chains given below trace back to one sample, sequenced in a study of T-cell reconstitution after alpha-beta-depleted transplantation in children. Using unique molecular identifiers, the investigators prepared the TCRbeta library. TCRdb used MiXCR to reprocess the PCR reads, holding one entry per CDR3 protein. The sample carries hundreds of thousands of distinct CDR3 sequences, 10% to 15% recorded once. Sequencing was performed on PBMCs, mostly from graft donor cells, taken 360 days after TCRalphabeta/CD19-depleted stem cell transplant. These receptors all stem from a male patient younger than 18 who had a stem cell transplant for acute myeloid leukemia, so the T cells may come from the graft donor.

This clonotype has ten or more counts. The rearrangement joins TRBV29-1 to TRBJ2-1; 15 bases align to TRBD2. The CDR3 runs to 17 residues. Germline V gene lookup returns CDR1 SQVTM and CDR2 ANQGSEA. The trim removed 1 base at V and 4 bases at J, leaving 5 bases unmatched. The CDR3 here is CSVEGTSGRARYNEQFF. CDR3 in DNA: TGCAGCGTTGAAGGGACTAGCGGGAGGGCCCGGTACAATGAGCAGTTCTTC.

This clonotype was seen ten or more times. CDR3 amino acids: CSARAGINTGELFF. The CDR3 DNA follows: TGCAGTGCTAGAGCAGGGATTAACACCGGGGAGCTGTTTTTT. This chain joins TRBV20-1 and TRBJ2-2; D perhaps matches TRBD1 (5 bases). V dropped 1 base and J dropped 2 bases, with 8 bases sitting between them. CDR1 is DFQATT, CDR2 SNEGSKA, per germline (reference sequence). The CDR3 has 14 residues.

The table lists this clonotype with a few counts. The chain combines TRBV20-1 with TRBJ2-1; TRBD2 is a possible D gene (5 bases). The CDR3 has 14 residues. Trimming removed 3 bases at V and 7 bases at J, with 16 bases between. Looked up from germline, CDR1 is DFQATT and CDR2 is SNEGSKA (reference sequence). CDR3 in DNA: TGCAGTGCTAGTCGTTTCGGGGATGGGAATGAGCAGTTCTTC. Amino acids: CSASRFGDGNEQFF.

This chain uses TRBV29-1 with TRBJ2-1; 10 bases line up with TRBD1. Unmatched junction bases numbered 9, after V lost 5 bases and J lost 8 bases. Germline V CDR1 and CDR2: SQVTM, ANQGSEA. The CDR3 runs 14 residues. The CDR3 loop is CSVIKGGTGDEQFF. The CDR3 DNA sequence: TGCAGCGTTATTAAAGGTGGGACAGGGGATGAGCAGTTCTTC.

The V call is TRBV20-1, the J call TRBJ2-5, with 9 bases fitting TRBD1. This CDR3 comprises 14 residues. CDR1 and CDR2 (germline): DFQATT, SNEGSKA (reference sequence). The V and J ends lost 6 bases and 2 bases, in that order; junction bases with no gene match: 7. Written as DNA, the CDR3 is TGCAGTGCAAAAACAGGGGGCGGGCAAGAGACCCAGTACTTC. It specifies CSAKTGGGQETQYF.

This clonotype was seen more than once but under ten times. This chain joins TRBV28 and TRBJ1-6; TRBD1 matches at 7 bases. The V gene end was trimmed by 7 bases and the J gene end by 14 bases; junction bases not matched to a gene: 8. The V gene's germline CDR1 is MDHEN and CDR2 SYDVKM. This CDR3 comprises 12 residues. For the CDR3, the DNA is TGTGCCAGCACCCAGACAGGGATGGCCCTCCACTTT. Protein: CASTQTGMALHF.

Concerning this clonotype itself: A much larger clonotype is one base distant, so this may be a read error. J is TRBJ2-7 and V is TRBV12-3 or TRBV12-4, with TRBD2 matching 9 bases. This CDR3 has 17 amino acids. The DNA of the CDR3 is TGTGCCTGCAGTTTACGTCCGACTAGCGGAAATACCTACGAGCAGTACTTC. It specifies CACSLRPTSGNTYEQYF.

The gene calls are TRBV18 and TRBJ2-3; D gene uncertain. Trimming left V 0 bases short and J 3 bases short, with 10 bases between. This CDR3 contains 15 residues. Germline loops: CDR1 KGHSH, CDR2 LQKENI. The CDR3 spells CASSPPRLVTDTQYF. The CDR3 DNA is TGTGCCAGCTCACCACCCAGGCTAGTGACAGATACGCAGTATTTT. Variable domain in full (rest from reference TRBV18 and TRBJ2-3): NAGVMQNPRHLVRRRGQEARLRCSPMKGHSHVYWYRQLPEEGLKFMVYLQKENIIDESGMPKERFSAEFPKEGPSILRIQQVVRGDSAAYFCASSPPRLVTDTQYFGPGTRLTVL.

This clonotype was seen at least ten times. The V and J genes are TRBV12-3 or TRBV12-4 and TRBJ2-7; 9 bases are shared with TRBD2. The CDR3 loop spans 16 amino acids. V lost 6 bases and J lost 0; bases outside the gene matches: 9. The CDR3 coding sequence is TGTGCCAGCAGACCCTCAAGCGGGAGGCCCTCCTACGAGCAGTACTTC. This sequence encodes CASRPSSGRPSYEQYF.

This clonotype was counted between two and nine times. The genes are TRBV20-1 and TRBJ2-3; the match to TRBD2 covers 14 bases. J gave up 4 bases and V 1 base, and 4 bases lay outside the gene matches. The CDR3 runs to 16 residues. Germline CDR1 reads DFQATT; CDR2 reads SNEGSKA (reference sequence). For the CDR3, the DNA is TGCAGTGCTAGAGTGGGACTAGCGGGAGCGGCAGATACGCAGTATTTT. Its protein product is CSARVGLAGAADTQYF.

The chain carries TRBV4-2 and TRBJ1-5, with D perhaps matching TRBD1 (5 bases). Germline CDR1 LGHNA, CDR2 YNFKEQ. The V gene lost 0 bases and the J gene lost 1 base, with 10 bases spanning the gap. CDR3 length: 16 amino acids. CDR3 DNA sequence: TGTGCCAGCAGCCAAGAAGGGACTTTGAGCAATCAGCCCCAGCATTTT. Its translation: CASSQEGTLSNQPQHF.

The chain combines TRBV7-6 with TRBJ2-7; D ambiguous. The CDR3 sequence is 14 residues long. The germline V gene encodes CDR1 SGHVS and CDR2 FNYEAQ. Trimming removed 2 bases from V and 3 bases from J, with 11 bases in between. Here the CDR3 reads CASSLSPSGYEQYF. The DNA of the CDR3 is TGTGCCAGCAGCTTAAGCCCGTCGGGCTACGAGCAGTACTTC.

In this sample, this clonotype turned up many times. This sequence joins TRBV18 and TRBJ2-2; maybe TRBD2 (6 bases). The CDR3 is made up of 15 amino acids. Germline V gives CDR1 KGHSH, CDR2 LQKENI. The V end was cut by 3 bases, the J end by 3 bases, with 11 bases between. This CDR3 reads CASSPAGGYTGELFF. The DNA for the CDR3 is TGTGCCAGCTCACCGGCCGGGGGTTACACCGGGGAGCTGTTTTTT.

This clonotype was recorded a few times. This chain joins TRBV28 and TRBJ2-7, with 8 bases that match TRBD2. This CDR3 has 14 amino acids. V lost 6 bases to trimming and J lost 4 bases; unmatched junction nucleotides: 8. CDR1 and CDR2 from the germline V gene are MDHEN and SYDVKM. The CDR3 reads CASRVQGLGYEQYF. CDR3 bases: TGTGCCAGCAGGGTGCAGGGACTAGGTTACGAGCAGTACTTC.

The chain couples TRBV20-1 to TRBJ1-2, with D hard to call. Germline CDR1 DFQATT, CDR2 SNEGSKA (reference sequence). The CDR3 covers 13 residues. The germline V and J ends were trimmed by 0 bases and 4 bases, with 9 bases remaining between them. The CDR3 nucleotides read TGCAGTGCTAGAGATCTGGGAGGCTATGGCTACACCTTC. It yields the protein CSARDLGGYGYTF.

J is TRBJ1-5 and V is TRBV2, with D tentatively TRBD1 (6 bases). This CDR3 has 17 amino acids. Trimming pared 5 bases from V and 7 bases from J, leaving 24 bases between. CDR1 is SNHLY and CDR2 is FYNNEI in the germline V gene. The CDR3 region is CASSSRLHDRSGQPQHF. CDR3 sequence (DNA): TGTGCCAGCAGTTCACGCCTCCACGACAGGTCAGGGCAGCCCCAGCATTTT.

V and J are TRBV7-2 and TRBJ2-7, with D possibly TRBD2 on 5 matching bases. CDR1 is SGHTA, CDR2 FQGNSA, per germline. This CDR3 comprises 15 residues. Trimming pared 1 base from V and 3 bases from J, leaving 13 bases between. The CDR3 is CASSLDWRHGYEQYF. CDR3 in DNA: TGTGCCAGCAGCTTAGACTGGAGGCACGGCTACGAGCAGTACTTC.

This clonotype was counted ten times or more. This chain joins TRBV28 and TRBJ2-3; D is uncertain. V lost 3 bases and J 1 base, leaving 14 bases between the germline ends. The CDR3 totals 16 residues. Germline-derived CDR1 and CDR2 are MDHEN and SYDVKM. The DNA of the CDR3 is TGTGCCAGCAGTTTCCCAGAGTTATTCGGCACAGATACGCAGTATTTT. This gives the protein CASSFPELFGTDTQYF.

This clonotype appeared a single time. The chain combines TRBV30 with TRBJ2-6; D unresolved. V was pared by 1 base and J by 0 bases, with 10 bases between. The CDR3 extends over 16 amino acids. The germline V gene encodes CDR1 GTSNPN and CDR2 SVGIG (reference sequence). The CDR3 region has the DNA TGTGCCTGGAGTGCCTCACATATCTCTGGGGCCAACGTCCTGACTTTC. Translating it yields CAWSASHISGANVLTF.

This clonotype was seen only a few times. In nucleotides, the CDR3 is TGCAGTGCTAGAGATCTGTGGACTAGCGGCCGACGCACAAACAATGAGCAGTTCTTC. Its translation: CSARDLWTSGRRTNNEQFF. The V call is TRBV20-1, the J call TRBJ2-1; 10 positions match TRBD2. Germline CDR1 and CDR2: DFQATT and SNEGSKA (reference sequence). The CDR3 runs 19 residues. Trimming removed 0 bases from V and 5 bases from J; junction bases left unmatched: 16.